This TCR beta chain is drawn from a study of monozygotic twins with inflammatory bowel disease (dated by TCRdb to about 2019). Background on the whole study: A total of some 30 monozygotic twin pairs were included in the full study, comprising nine German pairs (four IBD-concordant, five IBD-discordant) and 19 IBD-discordant Danish pairs. Each individual had, on average, about 151 000 unique TCRalpha sequences and 181 000 unique TCRbeta sequences available for analysis. The search for disease-associated traits relied mainly on comparing IBD patients with their genetically identical healthy co-twins within discordant pairs. The investigation overall reported the following: Differing immunosuppressive treatments among patients may have added background noise and inter-individual variability to the repertoires. The results gave no support for a single strong signal or clonotype linked to IBD. Distinction between different T cell subtypes could not be achieved in the analysis. Repertoire similarity did not differ between concordant and discordant twins, possibly due to limited statistical power. Fewer clonotypes were shared with other individuals by IBD patients than by healthy twins, most markedly in patients showing signs of disease activity. Measured by the inverse Simpson index, TCRbeta repertoire diversity was lower in IBD patients than in their healthy co-twins.

Based on the germline V gene, the CDR1 and CDR2 sequences are SGHTA and FQGTGA. The CDR3 runs 15 amino acids, cysteine and phenylalanine included. This entry has no DNA. A word on this clonotype: It has no known antigen specificity.

From each donor, a roughly 2.5 ml peripheral blood sample was collected into PAXgene tubes and stored at -80 degrees C. Without any T cell sorting, total RNA was extracted from whole blood using the PAXgene blood miRNA kit on an automated QIAcube. Peripheral blood from monozygotic twin pairs who were concordant or discordant for inflammatory bowel disease underwent deep TCRalpha and TCRbeta repertoire profiling using unique molecular barcoding. Smoking habits were recorded for all twin pairs, and each individual was classified as a current, former or never smoker. The library was made by 5' RACE. Preparation of each TCR library used 3,500 to 4,500 ng of total RNA. For each sample, cDNA was synthesized in eight separate reactions using SMARTScribe reverse transcriptase. During cDNA synthesis, unique molecular identifiers containing a 6-nucleotide sample barcode were introduced by template switching. TCRalpha and TCRbeta cDNA was amplified in two nested PCRs of about 17 and 10 cycles, and bead purification was carried out after each PCR. Before amplification, the cDNA was both treated with uracil DNA-glycosylase and purified with the QIAquick PCR purification kit. The second PCR was the step at which Illumina TruSeq-compatible adapters and sample-specific barcodes were added. Library quality and concentration were checked on TapeStation and Qubit, and libraries were pooled at around 5.3 ng each. Sequencing of pooled libraries was carried out on an Illumina HiSeq2500 single-index Rapid Run using 2 x 100 bp reads and custom sequencing primers. Per the original workflow: UMI-based consensus assembly with MiGEC version 1.2.6 was used to correct PCR and sequencing errors. V(D)J alignment, clonotype assembly and CDR3 extraction were performed with MiXCR version 2.1.1. Normalisation of gene usage, clonotype sharing and MAIT/NKT TCR abundance was achieved by analysing the top 1000, 10 000 and 20 000 clonotypes per sample. Diversity was computed as the inverse Simpson index with the vegan R package after downsampling to 27 000 UMIs. Paired Mann-Whitney U tests on discordant twin pairs were used, with Benjamini-Hochberg multiple-testing correction. TCRdb reanalyzed the reads, keeping one entry per CDR3 protein sequence and omitting DNA. In this record, the V and J calls reflect TCRdb's handling and not the investigators' own analysis. This sample's clone table shows about 160,000 distinct CDR3 sequences. The ten largest clonotypes hold under 3.5% of the sample.

The V and J genes are TRBV7-3 and TRBJ2-1; the TCRdb call, TRBD2, lacks DNA for checking. Input material: blood. The TCR comes from a human donor with ulcerative colitis or Crohn's disease, or a healthy co-twin of an affected twin (not recorded which). The CDR3 reads as follows: CASSLSGRVRNEQFF.